Presented here are 23 T cell receptor beta chains from one specimen sequenced in a study of cytomegalovirus exposure and HLA in healthy donors. Both 60 Vbeta primers and 13 Jbeta primers went into the PCR. Repertoires were generated with immunoSEQ multiplex PCR, while TCRdb's copy carries only in-frame clones and drops some. The sample carries roughly 86,000 clones, 60% to 80% recorded once. The sample taken for sequencing was PBMCs. The receptors were sampled from a man aged 55 to 70 in good health and CMV-seronegative.

Written as DNA, the CDR3 is TGTGCCAGCAGGGGAGGGGTGAGTAGCAATCAGCCCCAGCATTTT. Translated, it gives CASRGGVSSNQPQHF. The chain is built from TRBV5-4 and TRBJ1-5; maybe TRBD1 (5 bases). The CDR3 consists of 15 residues. Germline V gene lookup returns CDR1 SGHNT and CDR2 YYREEE (reference sequence). V shed 5 bases and J shed 0 bases, with 12 bases lying between them.

The chain links TRBV30 to TRBJ2-3; TRBD2 matches 10 bases. The germline V gene has CDR1 GTSNPN and CDR2 SVGIG (reference sequence). With V trimmed by 5 bases and J by 8 bases, 13 bases remained unmatched. This CDR3 region has 15 residues. CDR3: CAWGAERGGRGTQYF. The DNA of the CDR3 is TGTGCCTGGGGTGCCGAGCGGGGGGGGCGGGGTACGCAGTATTTT.

The rearrangement uses TRBV6-1 and TRBJ1-2; D is ambiguous. V was shortened by 2 bases and J by 5 bases, with 15 bases between the two germline ends. There are 15 residues in the CDR3. The V gene's germline CDR1 is MNHNS and CDR2 SASEGT. The CDR3 nucleotides are TGTGCCAGCAGTGAATCCCCCGCGATGATATATGGCTACACCTTC. This gives the protein CASSESPAMIYGYTF.

This clone has a handful of counts. V usage is TRBV7-7 and J usage is TRBJ2-7, with D perhaps matching TRBD1 (6 bases). Trimming removed 5 bases from V and 6 bases from J, with 14 bases in between. This CDR3 has 13 residues. Germline CDR1 SSHAT, CDR2 FNYEAQ (reference sequence). The CDR3 sequence is CASSAQQGVEQYF. CDR3 nucleotide sequence: TGTGCCAGCAGCGCCCAACAGGGTGTCGAGCAGTACTTC.

This chain links TRBV5-4 with TRBJ2-1; TRBD2 agrees at 13 bases. J lost 8 bases, V lost 3 bases, and 8 bases had no gene match. The CDR3 is 16 residues long. Germline CDR1 reads SGHNT; CDR2 reads YYREEE (reference sequence). CDR3 in amino acids: CASSSQLAGGPDEQFF. The DNA of the CDR3 is TGTGCCAGCAGCTCCCAACTAGCGGGGGGGCCGGATGAGCAGTTCTTC.

This clone was found a few times. CDR3 in amino acids: CASSVETGTISGNTIYF. The CDR3 region has the DNA TGTGCCAGCAGTGTGGAGACAGGGACCATCTCTGGAAACACCATATATTTT. V gene TRBV6-1 combines with J gene TRBJ1-3; 7 nucleotides match TRBD1. This CDR3 has 17 amino acids. The germline CDR1 and CDR2 sequences are MNHNS and SASEGT. J lost 0 bases, V lost 4 bases, and 9 bases had no gene match.

The chain has TRBV7-9 and TRBJ2-1; D is unclear. V lost 0 bases, J lost 7 bases, and 13 bases lay in between. CDR1 and CDR2 from the germline V gene are SEHNR and FQNEAQ (reference sequence). The CDR3 contains 15 residues. CDR3 DNA sequence: TGTGCCAGCAGCTTAGCTGCAGGCCCATCGAATGAGCAGTTCTTC. Protein sequence: CASSLAAGPSNEQFF. Together with reference TRBV7-9 and TRBJ2-1, the CDR3 gives the full variable domain: DTGVSQNPRHKITKRGQNVTFRCDPISEHNRLYWYRQTLGQGPEFLTYFQNEAQLEKSRLLSDRFSAERPKGSFSTLEIQRTEQGDSAMYLCASSLAAGPSNEQFFGPGTRLTVL.

This clone was recorded only once. This rearrangement joins TRBV19 to TRBJ1-1; a possible D gene is TRBD1 (5 bases). Per the germline V gene, CDR1 is LNHDA and CDR2 is SQIVND (reference sequence). The ends were cut back, 7 bases at V and 10 bases at J, with 16 bases in the middle. This CDR3 has 12 amino acids. The DNA of the CDR3 is TGTGCCAGTACTCCAGGGATCGGGGGAGCTTTCTTT. It yields the protein CASTPGIGGAFF.

This clone was seen more than once but under ten times. J is TRBJ2-7 and V is TRBV10-2, with TRBD2 identical over 10 bases. Germline V gives CDR1 WSHSY, CDR2 SAAADI. This CDR3 region has 18 residues. The V and J ends lost 2 bases and 0 bases, in that order; junction bases with no gene match: 10. CDR3 sequence: CASSELGTSAILSYEQYF. The CDR3 region has the DNA TGCGCCAGCAGTGAGCTTGGGACTAGCGCGATACTCTCCTACGAGCAGTACTTC.

J is TRBJ1-4 and V is TRBV6-5; D gene unclear. Germline V gene lookup returns CDR1 MNHEY and CDR2 SVGAGI. The CDR3 loop spans 15 amino acids. Deletions cut 0 bases from V and 7 bases from J, with 12 bases between. The CDR3 protein is CASSYSVRGSEKLFF. The DNA of the CDR3 is TGTGCCAGCAGTTACTCGGTTCGGGGTAGTGAAAAACTGTTTTTT.

The V call is TRBV9, the J call TRBJ2-2, with 8 bases that match TRBD1. J was trimmed by 4 bases and V by 4 bases; bases with no gene match: 6. This CDR3 region has 15 residues. The germline gives CDR1 SGDLS, CDR2 YYNGEE. CDR3 nucleotide sequence: TGTGCCAGCAGCTCCAGGGGGCTGGGCACCGGGGAGCTGTTTTTT. Translating it yields CASSSRGLGTGELFF.

This chain connects TRBV7-9 to TRBJ2-5, with 11 bases aligning to TRBD2. CDR3 length: 15 amino acids. J lost 4 bases, V lost 5 bases, and 6 bases had no gene match. Germline CDR1 and CDR2: SEHNR and FQNEAQ (reference sequence). The CDR3 region is CASSHSGGALETQYF. CDR3 nucleotides: TGTGCCAGCAGCCATAGCGGGGGGGCCTTAGAGACCCAGTACTTC.

V is TRBV15 and J is TRBJ2-1; 7 bases are a match to TRBD1. CDR3 length: 18 residues. The germline V gene has CDR1 LNHNV and CDR2 YYDKDF (reference sequence). V dropped 1 base and J dropped 0; count of bases not matched to a gene: 9. CDR3: CATSRAPRGQSSYNEQFF. DNA of the CDR3: TGTGCCACCAGCAGAGCCCCCCGGGGACAGAGCTCCTACAATGAGCAGTTCTTC.

The V gene is TRBV6-5, the J gene TRBJ1-1, with 8 bases matching TRBD1. The CDR3 has 14 residues. J lost 1 base, V lost 4 bases, and 2 bases had no gene match. In germline, CDR1 is MNHEY, CDR2 SVGAGI. The CDR3 DNA reads TGTGCCAGCAGTTCCGGGACAGGGAACACTGAAGCTTTCTTT. It is translated as CASSSGTGNTEAFF.

This clone was detected a few times. This chain links TRBV18 with TRBJ1-2; D unresolved. Germline values: CDR1 KGHSH, CDR2 LQKENI. V was cut by 0 bases and J by 4 bases, with 9 bases left in between. The CDR3 length is 14 residues. The CDR3 region is CASSPPTESYGYTF. For the CDR3, the DNA is TGTGCCAGCTCACCACCTACAGAAAGCTATGGCTACACCTTC.

The chain employs TRBV11-2 and TRBJ2-6; D is ambiguous. The germline V gene encodes CDR1 SGHAT and CDR2 FQNNGV. This CDR3 comprises 14 residues. Trimming pared 6 bases from V and 4 bases from J, leaving 10 bases between. The CDR3 here is CASSFTTGANVLTF. CDR3 nucleotide sequence: TGTGCCAGCAGTTTCACGACAGGGGCCAACGTCCTGACTTTC.

The rearrangement joins TRBV5-4 to TRBJ1-4, with D perhaps TRBD1 (6 bases). V lost 4 bases, J lost 7 bases, and 17 bases lay in between. CDR3 size: 15 residues. Per the germline V gene, CDR1 is SGHNT and CDR2 is YYREEE (reference sequence). In nucleotides, the CDR3 is TGTGCCAGCAGCCCGTCAGGAACAGGGCTTGAAAAACTGTTTTTT. Translated: CASSPSGTGLEKLFF.

The CDR3 region has the DNA TGTGCCAGCAGCTCTTTTGGGAGTGGGGATGAAAAACTGTTTTTT. Translated, it gives CASSSFGSGDEKLFF. The V call is TRBV5-4, the J call TRBJ1-4, with no clear D. The CDR3 totals 15 residues. Germline CDR1 and CDR2: SGHNT and YYREEE (reference sequence). The germline V and J ends were trimmed by 3 bases and 6 bases, with 15 bases remaining between them.

The chain employs TRBV29-1 and TRBJ1-2; tentative D call: TRBD1 (6 bases). The V end lost 0 bases, the J end lost 6 bases, and 20 bases lay between the germline ends. The germline CDR1 and CDR2 sequences are SQVTM and ANQGSEA. The CDR3 totals 16 residues. The CDR3 sequence: CSVEEDTGSGADGYTF. The CDR3 DNA is TGCAGCGTTGAAGAGGATACAGGGTCAGGCGCCGATGGCTACACCTTC.

The chain combines TRBV27 with TRBJ1-5, with unresolved D. The CDR3 loop spans 12 amino acids. V gave up 5 bases and J gave up 4 bases, with 6 bases separating them. Germline assignment: CDR1 MNHEY and CDR2 SMNVEV (reference sequence). The CDR3 loop reads CASSAQNQPQHF. CDR3 in DNA: TGTGCCAGCAGTGCACAGAATCAGCCCCAGCATTTT.

The chain employs TRBV10-2 and TRBJ1-1, with TRBD1 matching over 8 bases. The CDR3 totals 14 residues. The V gene's germline CDR1 is WSHSY and CDR2 SAAADI. V was pared by 7 bases and J by 1 base, with 5 bases of the junction left unmatched. CDR3 nucleotide sequence: TGCGCCAGCAAAGAACAGGGGGAGAACACTGAAGCTTTCTTT. Translation: CASKEQGENTEAFF.

Regarding this clone: At one of its ends the junction is not consistent with the germline gene, which may arise from a read error. The gene calls are TRBV7-9 and TRBJ1-1, with D perhaps matching TRBD1 (6 bases). Germline loops: CDR1 SEHNR, CDR2 FQNEAQ (reference sequence). The CDR3 sequence is 13 residues long. CDR3 DNA: TGTGCTAGCAGCCCACAGGGGAACACTGAAGCTTTCTTT. Amino acids: CASSPQGNTEAFF.

The chain recombines TRBV5-1 with TRBJ2-5, with 7 bases matching TRBD2. Trimming at V came to 4 bases and at J to 1 base, leaving 7 bases not matched to a gene. CDR1 is SGHRS, CDR2 YFSETQ, per germline. The CDR3 loop spans 15 amino acids. CDR3 in DNA: TGCGCCAGCAGCCTCGTCCCTAGCGGCCAAGAGACCCAGTACTTC. Protein: CASSLVPSGQETQYF. The entire variable domain, with the rest obtained from reference TRBV5-1 and TRBJ2-5, is as follows: KAGVTQTPRYLIKTRGQQVTLSCSPISGHRSVSWYQQTPGQGLQFLFEYFSETQRNKGNFPGRFSGRQFSNSRSEMNVSTLELGDSALYLCASSLVPSGQETQYFGPGTRLLVL.